The TCR beta chain under discussion was sequenced for a study of a mutant IDH1 vaccine in newly diagnosed glioma. In the study overall: Scheduled for weeks 1, 3, 5, 7, 11, 15, 19 and 23, eight vaccinations were given to patients.

Time point indicated: week 23, last vaccination. Doses of 300 ug of mutant IDH1 20-mer peptide were given with topical imiquimod. The CDR3 has 13 residues. Germline loops: CDR1 KGHSH, CDR2 LQKENI. Trimming left V 6 bases short and J 3 bases short, with 11 bases between. Measured with immunoSEQ multiplex PCR; TCRdb has only the in-frame clones, and not every one. The sample includes 60,000 to 85,000 clones, 85% seen only once; the top ten take around 0.77%. Overall study results and limits: Pseudoprogression seemingly bore no relation to changes in top peripheral T cell clonotypes.

Of note for this clone: The antigen is unknown.

This clonotype was sampled from a woman aged 45-65 years with glioma. V is TRBV18 and J is TRBJ2-5; possible D gene TRBD1, 5 bases. The sample in question was PBMCs, obtained from a glioma patient whose treatment included an IDH1 peptide vaccine. CDR3 nucleotides: TGTGCCAGCTCTCGAACCAGGGAAGAGACCCAGTACTTC. Its protein product is CASSRTREETQYF.